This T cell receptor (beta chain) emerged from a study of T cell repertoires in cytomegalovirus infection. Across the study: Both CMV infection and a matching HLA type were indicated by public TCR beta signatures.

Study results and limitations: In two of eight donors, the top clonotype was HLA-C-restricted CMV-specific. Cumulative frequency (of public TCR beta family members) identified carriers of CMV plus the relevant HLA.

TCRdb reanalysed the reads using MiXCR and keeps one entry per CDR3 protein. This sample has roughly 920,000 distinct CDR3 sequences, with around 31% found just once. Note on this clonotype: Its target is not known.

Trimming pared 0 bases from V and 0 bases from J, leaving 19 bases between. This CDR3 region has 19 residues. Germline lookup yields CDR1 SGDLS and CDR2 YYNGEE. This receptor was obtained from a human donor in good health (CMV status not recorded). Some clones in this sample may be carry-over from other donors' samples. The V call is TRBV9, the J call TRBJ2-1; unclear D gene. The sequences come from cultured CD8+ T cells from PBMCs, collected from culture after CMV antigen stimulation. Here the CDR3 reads CASSVELGSIFRSYNEQFF. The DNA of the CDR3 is TGTGCCAGCAGCGTAGAGTTGGGCAGCATCTTCCGCTCCTACAATGAGCAGTTCTTC.